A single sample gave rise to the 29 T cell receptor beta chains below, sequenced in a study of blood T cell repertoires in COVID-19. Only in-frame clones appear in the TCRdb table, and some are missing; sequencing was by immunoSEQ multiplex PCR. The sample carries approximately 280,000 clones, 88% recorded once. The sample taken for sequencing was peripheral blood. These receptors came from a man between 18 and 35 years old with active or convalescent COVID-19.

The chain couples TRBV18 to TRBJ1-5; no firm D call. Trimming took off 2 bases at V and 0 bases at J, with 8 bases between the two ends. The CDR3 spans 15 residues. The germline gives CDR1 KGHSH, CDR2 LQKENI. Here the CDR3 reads CASSPEATSNQPQHF. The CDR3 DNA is TGTGCCAGCTCACCAGAAGCGACTAGCAATCAGCCCCAGCATTTT.

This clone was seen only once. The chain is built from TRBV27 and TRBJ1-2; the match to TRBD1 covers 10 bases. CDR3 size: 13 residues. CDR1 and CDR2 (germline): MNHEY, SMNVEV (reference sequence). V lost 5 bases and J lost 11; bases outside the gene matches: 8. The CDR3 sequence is CASSASGQGRYTF. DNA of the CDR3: TGTGCCAGCAGTGCCTCGGGACAGGGGAGGTACACCTTC.

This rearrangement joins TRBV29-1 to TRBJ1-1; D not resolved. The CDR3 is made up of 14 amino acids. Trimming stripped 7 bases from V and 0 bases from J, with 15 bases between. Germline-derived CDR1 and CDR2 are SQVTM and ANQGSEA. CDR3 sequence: CSAPGLEMNTEAFF. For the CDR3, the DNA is TGCAGCGCCCCGGGTCTTGAGATGAACACTGAAGCTTTCTTT.

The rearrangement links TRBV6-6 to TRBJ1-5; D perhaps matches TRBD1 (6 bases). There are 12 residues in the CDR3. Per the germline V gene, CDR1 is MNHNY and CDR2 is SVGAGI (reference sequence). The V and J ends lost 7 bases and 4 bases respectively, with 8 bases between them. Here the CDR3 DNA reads TGTGCCAGCACTGGGACAAATCAGCCCCAGCATTTT. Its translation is CASTGTNQPQHF.

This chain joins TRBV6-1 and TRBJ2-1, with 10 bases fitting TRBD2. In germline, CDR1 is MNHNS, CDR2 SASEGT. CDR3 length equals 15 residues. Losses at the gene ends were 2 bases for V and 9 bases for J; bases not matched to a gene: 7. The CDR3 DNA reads TGTGCCAGCAGTGAAAAGCTAGCGGGGGTGGGTGAGCAGTTCTTC. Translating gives CASSEKLAGVGEQFF.

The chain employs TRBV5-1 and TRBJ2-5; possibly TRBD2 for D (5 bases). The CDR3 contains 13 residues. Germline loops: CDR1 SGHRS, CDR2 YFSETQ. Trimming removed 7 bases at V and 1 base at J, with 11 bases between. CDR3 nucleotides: TGCGCCAGCTCCGAGGGCCCCCAAGAGACCCAGTACTTC. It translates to CASSEGPQETQYF.

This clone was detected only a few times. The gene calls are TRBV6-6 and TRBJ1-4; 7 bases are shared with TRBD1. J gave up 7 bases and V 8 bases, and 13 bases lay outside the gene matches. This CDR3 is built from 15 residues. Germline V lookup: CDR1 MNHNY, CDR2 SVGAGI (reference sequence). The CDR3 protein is CASLGTDLVVEKLFF. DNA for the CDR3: TGTGCCAGCCTCGGGACAGATTTAGTAGTTGAAAAACTGTTTTTT.

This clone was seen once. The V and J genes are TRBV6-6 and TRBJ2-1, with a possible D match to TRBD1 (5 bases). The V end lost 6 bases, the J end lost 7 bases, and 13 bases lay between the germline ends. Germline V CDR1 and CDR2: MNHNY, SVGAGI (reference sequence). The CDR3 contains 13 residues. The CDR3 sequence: CASRPQGFNEQFF. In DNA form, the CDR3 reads TGTGCCAGCAGGCCCCAGGGTTTTAATGAGCAGTTCTTC.

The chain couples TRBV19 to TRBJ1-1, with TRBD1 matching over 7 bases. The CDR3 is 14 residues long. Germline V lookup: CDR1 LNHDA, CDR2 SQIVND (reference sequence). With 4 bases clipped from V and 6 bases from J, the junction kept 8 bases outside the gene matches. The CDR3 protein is CASSTHTGDPEAFF. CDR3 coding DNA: TGTGCCAGTAGTACTCATACAGGGGACCCTGAAGCTTTCTTT.

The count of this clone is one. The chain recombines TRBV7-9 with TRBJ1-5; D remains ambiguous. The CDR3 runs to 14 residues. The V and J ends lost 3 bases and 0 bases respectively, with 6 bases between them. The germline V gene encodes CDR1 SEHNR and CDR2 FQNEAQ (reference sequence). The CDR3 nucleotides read TGTGCCAGCAGCTTGGGCATTAGCAATCAGCCCCAGCATTTT. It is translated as CASSLGISNQPQHF.

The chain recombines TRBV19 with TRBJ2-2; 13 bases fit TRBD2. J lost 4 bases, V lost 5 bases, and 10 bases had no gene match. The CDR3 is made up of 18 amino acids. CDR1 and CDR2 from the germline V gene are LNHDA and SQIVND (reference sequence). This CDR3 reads CASSAGLAGRFSTGELFF. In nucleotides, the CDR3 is TGTGCCAGTAGTGCGGGACTAGCGGGGCGATTTTCCACCGGGGAGCTGTTTTTT. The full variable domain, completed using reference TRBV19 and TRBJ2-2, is DGGITQSPKYLFRKEGQNVTLSCEQNLNHDAMYWYRQDPGQGLRLIYYSQIVNDFQKGDIAEGYSVSREKKESFPLTVTSAQKNPTAFYLCASSAGLAGRFSTGELFFGEGSRLTVL.

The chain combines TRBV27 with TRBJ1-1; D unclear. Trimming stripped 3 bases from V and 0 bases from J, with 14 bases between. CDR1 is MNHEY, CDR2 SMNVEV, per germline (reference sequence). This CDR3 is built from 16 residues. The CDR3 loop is CASSFPSTALNTEAFF. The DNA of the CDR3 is TGTGCCAGCAGTTTCCCTTCCACAGCTCTGAACACTGAAGCTTTCTTT.

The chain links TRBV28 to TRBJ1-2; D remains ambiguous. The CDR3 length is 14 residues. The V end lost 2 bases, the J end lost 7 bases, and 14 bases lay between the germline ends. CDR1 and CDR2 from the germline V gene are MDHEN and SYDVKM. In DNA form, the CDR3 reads TGTGCCAGCAGTTTAAGGACTCAACCCAGTGGCTACACCTTC. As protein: CASSLRTQPSGYTF.

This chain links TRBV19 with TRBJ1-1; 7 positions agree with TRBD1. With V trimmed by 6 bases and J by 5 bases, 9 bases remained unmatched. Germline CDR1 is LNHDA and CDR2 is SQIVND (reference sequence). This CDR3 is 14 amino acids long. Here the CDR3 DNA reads TGTGCCAGTAGGGACAGGATTTTTGGGACTGAAGCTTTCTTT. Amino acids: CASRDRIFGTEAFF.

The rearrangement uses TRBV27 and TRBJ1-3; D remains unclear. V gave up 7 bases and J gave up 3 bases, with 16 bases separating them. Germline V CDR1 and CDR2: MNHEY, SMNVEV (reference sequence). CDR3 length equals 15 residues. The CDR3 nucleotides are TGTGCCAGCATGAGGGTGTTGGGGAATGGAAACACCATATATTTT. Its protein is CASMRVLGNGNTIYF.

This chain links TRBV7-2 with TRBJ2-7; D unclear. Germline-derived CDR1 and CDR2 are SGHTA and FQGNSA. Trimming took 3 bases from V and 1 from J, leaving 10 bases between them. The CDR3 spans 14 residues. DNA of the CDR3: TGTGCCAGCAGCTTTGATCGCGGTTCCTACGAGCAGTACTTC. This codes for CASSFDRGSYEQYF.

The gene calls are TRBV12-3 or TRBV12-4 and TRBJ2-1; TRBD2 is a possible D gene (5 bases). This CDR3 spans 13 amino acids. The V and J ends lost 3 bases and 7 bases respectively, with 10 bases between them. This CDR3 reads CASSLLAPNEQFF. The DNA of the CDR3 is TGTGCCAGCAGTTTGCTAGCTCCGAATGAGCAGTTCTTC.

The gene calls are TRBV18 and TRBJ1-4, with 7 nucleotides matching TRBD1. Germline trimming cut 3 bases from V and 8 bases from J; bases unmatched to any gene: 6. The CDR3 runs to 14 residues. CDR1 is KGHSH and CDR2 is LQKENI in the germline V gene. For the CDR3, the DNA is TGTGCCAGCTCACCGACCCTACAGGGGGAAAAACTGTTTTTT. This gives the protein CASSPTLQGEKLFF.

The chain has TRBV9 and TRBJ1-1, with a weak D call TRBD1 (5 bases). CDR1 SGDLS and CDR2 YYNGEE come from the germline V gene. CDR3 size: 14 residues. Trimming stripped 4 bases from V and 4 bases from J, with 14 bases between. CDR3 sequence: CASSSNGGSTEAFF. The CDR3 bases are TGTGCCAGCAGCTCGAACGGGGGGAGCACTGAAGCTTTCTTT.

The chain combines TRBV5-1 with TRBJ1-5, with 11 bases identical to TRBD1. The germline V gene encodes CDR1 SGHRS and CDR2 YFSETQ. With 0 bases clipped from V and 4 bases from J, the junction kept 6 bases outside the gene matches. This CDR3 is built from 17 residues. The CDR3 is CASSLGDRGLDNQPQHF. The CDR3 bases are TGCGCCAGCAGCTTGGGGGACAGGGGGTTGGATAATCAGCCCCAGCATTTT.

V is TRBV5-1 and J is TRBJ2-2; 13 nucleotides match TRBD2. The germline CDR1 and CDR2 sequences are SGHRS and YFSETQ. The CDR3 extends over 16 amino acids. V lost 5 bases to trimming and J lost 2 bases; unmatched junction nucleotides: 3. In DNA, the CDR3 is TGCGCCAGCAGAGGGACTAGCGGGGATAACACCGGGGAGCTGTTTTTT. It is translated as CASRGTSGDNTGELFF.

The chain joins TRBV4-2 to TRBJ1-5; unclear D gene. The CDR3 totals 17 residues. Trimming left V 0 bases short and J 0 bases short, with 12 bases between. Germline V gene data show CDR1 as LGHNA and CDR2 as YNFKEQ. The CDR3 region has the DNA TGTGCCAGCAGCCAAGAGGTAGGAGAGTATAGCAATCAGCCCCAGCATTTT. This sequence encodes CASSQEVGEYSNQPQHF.

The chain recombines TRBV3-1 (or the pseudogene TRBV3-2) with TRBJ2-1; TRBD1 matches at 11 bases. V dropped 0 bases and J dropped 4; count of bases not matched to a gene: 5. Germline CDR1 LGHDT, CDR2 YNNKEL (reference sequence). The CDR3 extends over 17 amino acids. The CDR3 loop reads CASSQDVRDRGYNEQFF. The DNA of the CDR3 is TGTGCCAGCAGCCAAGATGTCCGGGACAGGGGGTACAATGAGCAGTTCTTC.

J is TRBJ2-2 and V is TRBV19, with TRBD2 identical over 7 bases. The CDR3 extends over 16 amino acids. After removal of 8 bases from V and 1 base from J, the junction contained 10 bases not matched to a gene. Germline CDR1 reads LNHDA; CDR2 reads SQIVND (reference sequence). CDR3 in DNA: TGTGCCAGTGGGGGGGTCGGGATCGTGAACACCGGGGAGCTGTTTTTT. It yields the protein CASGGVGIVNTGELFF.

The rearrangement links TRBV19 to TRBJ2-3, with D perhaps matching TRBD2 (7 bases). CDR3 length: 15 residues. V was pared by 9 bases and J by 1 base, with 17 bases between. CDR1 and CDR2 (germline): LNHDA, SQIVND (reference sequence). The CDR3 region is CASQDGGGGTDTQYF. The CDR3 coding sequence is TGTGCCAGCCAAGATGGGGGGGGCGGCACAGATACGCAGTATTTT. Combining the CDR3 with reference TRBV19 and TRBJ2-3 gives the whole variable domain DGGITQSPKYLFRKEGQNVTLSCEQNLNHDAMYWYRQDPGQGLRLIYYSQIVNDFQKGDIAEGYSVSREKKESFPLTVTSAQKNPTAFYLCASQDGGGGTDTQYFGPGTRLTVL.

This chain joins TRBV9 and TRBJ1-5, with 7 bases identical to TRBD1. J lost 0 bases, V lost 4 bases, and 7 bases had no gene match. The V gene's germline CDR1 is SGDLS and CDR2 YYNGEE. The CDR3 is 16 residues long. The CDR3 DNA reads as TGTGCCAGCAGCCCAGGACAGGCGGATAGCAATCAGCCCCAGCATTTT. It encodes CASSPGQADSNQPQHF.

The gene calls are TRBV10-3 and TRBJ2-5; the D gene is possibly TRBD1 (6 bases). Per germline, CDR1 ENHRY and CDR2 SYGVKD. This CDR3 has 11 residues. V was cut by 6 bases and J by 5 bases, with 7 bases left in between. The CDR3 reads CAIRRGETQYF. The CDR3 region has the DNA TGTGCCATCAGAAGGGGGGAGACCCAGTACTTC.

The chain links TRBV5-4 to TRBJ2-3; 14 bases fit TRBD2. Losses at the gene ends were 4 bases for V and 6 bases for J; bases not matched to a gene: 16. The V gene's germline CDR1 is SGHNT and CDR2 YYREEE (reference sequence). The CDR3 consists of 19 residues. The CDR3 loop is CASSLTSGGAHLGSDTQYF. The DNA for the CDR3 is TGTGCCAGCAGCCTGACTAGCGGGGGGGCGCATTTGGGATCGGATACGCAGTATTTT. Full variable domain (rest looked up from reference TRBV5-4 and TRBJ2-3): ETGVTQSPTHLIKTRGQQVTLRCSSQSGHNTVSWYQQALGQGPQFIFQYYREEENGRGNFPPRFSGLQFPNYSSELNVNALELDDSALYLCASSLTSGGAHLGSDTQYFGPGTRLTVL.

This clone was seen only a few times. CDR3 nucleotides: TGTGCCAGCAGAAGCCAGGGTAATGAAAAACTGTTTTTT. This translates into CASRSQGNEKLFF. This chain connects TRBV5-4 to TRBJ1-4, with D possibly matching TRBD1 (5 bases). The CDR3 consists of 13 residues. Trimming left V 5 bases short and J 4 bases short, with 9 bases between. Germline loops: CDR1 SGHNT, CDR2 YYREEE (reference sequence).